Here is one TCR beta chain with its context. This sample was taken from a study of blood T cell repertoires in COVID-19. Study overall: Researchers got acute and convalescent COVID-19 samples from the United States, Italy and Spain. Sample material is recorded as cDNA or gDNA derived from T cells, B-cell-depleted T cells, or PBMCs.

The V gene lost 1 base and the J gene lost 3 bases, with 13 bases spanning the gap. The CDR3 contains 16 residues. Looked up from germline, CDR1 is SGHTA and CDR2 is FQGNSA. Authors' analysis steps: Counts of nucleated cells, estimated from reference gene primer amplification, were obtained. The protocol was immunoSEQ multiplex PCR, while the TCRdb copy is restricted to in-frame clones and leaves out a portion. Clone size and V and J calls were adopted from that table, with D and trimming inferred from the DNA. The sample has 100,000 to 110,000 clones, about 84% seen once. What was sequenced was peripheral blood. The sequence was obtained from a human donor in a cohort sampled during active COVID-19. This chain joins TRBV7-2 and TRBJ1-5; maybe TRBD1 (5 bases). The CDR3 reads CASSLGGGRANQPQHF. The CDR3 DNA sequence: TGTGCCAGCAGCTTAGGTGGGGGGAGAGCCAATCAGCCCCAGCATTTT.